Below, 25 T cell receptor beta chains from the same sample are listed, as sequenced in a study of post-analysis software for immune sequencing data. Findings and limits, study-wide: Five TRBV segments, including TRBV5-6, TRBV5-1 and TRBV20-1, were more frequent in patients than controls.

Incorporated into the TCR beta cDNA libraries were unique molecular identifiers, which served to reduce PCR and sequencing biases. TCRdb processed the PCR reads anew with MiXCR; each CDR3 protein has one entry. The sample holds roughly 600,000 distinct CDR3 sequences; about 40% are singletons and the top ten take about 1.5%. The antigens these receptors bind are not known. Source material: blood. All receptors come from a girl under 18 with multiple sclerosis.

The gene calls are TRBV6-5 and TRBJ2-3, with D perhaps matching TRBD2 (6 bases). The CDR3 loop spans 17 amino acids. V was trimmed by 3 bases and J by 1 base, leaving 17 bases between them. In germline, CDR1 is MNHEY, CDR2 SVGAGI. DNA of the CDR3: TGTGCCAGCAGTTATTTTAGCGGACAATCAGGCACAGATACGCAGTATTTT. Residues: CASSYFSGQSGTDTQYF.

This clonotype was counted only a few times. The J gene is TRBJ2-4, the V gene TRBV5-1; the D gene is possibly TRBD1 (6 bases). This CDR3 comprises 15 residues. Trimming shortened V by 3 bases and J by 13 bases, and 23 bases separated the two germline ends. The V gene's germline CDR1 is SGHRS and CDR2 YFSETQ. DNA for the CDR3: TGCGCCAGCAGCTCTCTACAGGGCCACACAGATACGCAGTACTTC. Translating it yields CASSSLQGHTDTQYF. Full variable domain (rest looked up from reference TRBV5-1 and TRBJ2-4): KAGVTQTPRYLIKTRGQQVTLSCSPISGHRSVSWYQQTPGQGLQFLFEYFSETQRNKGNFPGRFSGRQFSNSRSEMNVSTLELGDSALYLCASSSLQGHTDTQYFGAGTRLSVL.

This sequence joins TRBV7-3 and TRBJ2-1, with D uncertain. The CDR3 is 16 residues long. The germline V and J ends were trimmed by 1 base and 8 bases, with 18 bases remaining between them. Per the germline V gene, CDR1 is SGHTA and CDR2 is FQGTGA. The CDR3 region has the DNA TGTGCCAGCAGCTTAAACCGGGCAAGGGCTGATCATGAGCAGTTCTTC. This sequence encodes CASSLNRARADHEQFF.

The CDR3 loop reads CSARGGGNEQYF. The CDR3 DNA reads TGCAGTGCTAGAGGAGGGGGCAACGAGCAGTACTTC. The rearrangement links TRBV20-1 to TRBJ2-7; 7 bases match TRBD1. Germline loops: CDR1 DFQATT, CDR2 SNEGSKA (reference sequence). The CDR3 runs to 12 residues. V lost 1 base, J lost 5 bases, and 2 bases stayed unmatched.

This clonotype was picked up a small number of times. V usage is TRBV6-1 and J usage is TRBJ2-7; no definite D call. There are 12 residues in the CDR3. Trimming shortened V by 8 bases and J by 0 bases, and 8 bases separated the two germline ends. CDR1 is MNHNS, CDR2 SASEGT, per germline. The CDR3 region is CASRLNSYEQYF. The CDR3 nucleotides read TGTGCCAGCCGTCTCAACTCCTACGAGCAGTACTTC.

V gene TRBV4-2 combines with J gene TRBJ2-3, with 12 bases lining up with TRBD2. V trimming: 1 base; J trimming: 2 bases; junction bases outside the gene matches: 7. The CDR3 spans 18 residues. Per germline, CDR1 LGHNA and CDR2 YNFKEQ. CDR3 sequence (DNA): TGTGCCAGCAGCCAAGTCGCAAGGACTAGCGGGGTCACAGATACGCAGTATTTT. This gives the protein CASSQVARTSGVTDTQYF.

The CDR3 DNA follows: TGTGCCAGCAGTCGCCAGGCGGCTGGCTATGGCTACACCTTC. As protein: CASSRQAAGYGYTF. V usage is TRBV6-5 and J usage is TRBJ1-2; unclear D gene. The ends were cut back, 5 bases at V and 4 bases at J, with 14 bases in the middle. This CDR3 contains 14 residues. Germline loops: CDR1 MNHEY, CDR2 SVGAGI.

This clonotype has just a few counts. The chain links TRBV29-1 to TRBJ2-7, with D hard to call. V was trimmed by 3 bases and J by 2 bases, leaving 11 bases between them. Germline V gives CDR1 SQVTM, CDR2 ANQGSEA. The CDR3 loop spans 13 amino acids. CDR3 bases: TGCAGCGTTGATCGTGGGTCCCCCTACGAGCAGTACTTC. Residues: CSVDRGSPYEQYF.

The chain combines TRBV29-1 with TRBJ1-2; D is ambiguous. This CDR3 contains 14 residues. The germline V gene encodes CDR1 SQVTM and CDR2 ANQGSEA. Trimming removed 4 bases from V and 6 bases from J, with 18 bases in between. The CDR3 sequence is CSVGEQSVGNGYTF. The DNA for the CDR3 is TGCAGCGTTGGTGAGCAGTCAGTAGGGAATGGCTACACCTTC.

This clonotype has more than one count but fewer than ten. V is TRBV10-3 and J is TRBJ1-2, with 12 bases lining up with TRBD1. The CDR3 runs to 17 residues. CDR1 is ENHRY and CDR2 is SYGVKD in the germline V gene. V dropped 5 bases and J dropped 6; count of bases not matched to a gene: 13. CDR3 sequence: CAISLTPGQGASNGYTF. The CDR3 DNA follows: TGTGCCATCAGTCTAACACCGGGACAGGGGGCGTCGAATGGCTACACCTTC.

The chain uses TRBV4-2 and TRBJ2-7; 7 bases are shared with TRBD2. V lost 0 bases to trimming and J lost 0 bases; unmatched junction nucleotides: 2. Germline loops: CDR1 LGHNA, CDR2 YNFKEQ. The CDR3 is 15 amino acids. The DNA of the CDR3 is TGTGCCAGCAGCCAAGAGCGGGGGAGCTCCTACGAGCAGTACTTC. It translates to CASSQERGSSYEQYF.

This clonotype occurred a few times. The chain joins TRBV6-5 to TRBJ2-7; D not certain. CDR1 and CDR2 from the germline V gene are MNHEY and SVGAGI. The CDR3 sequence is 20 residues long. The ends were cut back, 2 bases at V and 5 bases at J, with 31 bases in the middle. The CDR3 sequence is CASSYPNRQDRLPDFDEQYF. DNA for the CDR3: TGTGCCAGCAGTTACCCAAACCGCCAGGATCGGTTGCCAGACTTTGACGAGCAGTACTTC.

The chain uses TRBV5-1 and TRBJ1-2, with unresolved D. Germline CDR1 reads SGHRS; CDR2 reads YFSETQ. The length of the CDR3 is 15 residues. Trimming shortened V by 3 bases and J by 2 bases, and 14 bases separated the two germline ends. CDR3 amino acids: CASSSDGISNYGYTF. CDR3 DNA sequence: TGCGCCAGCAGCTCGGACGGAATAAGCAACTATGGCTACACCTTC.

This clonotype was recorded only once. V gene TRBV5-1 combines with J gene TRBJ2-6; TRBD1 agrees at 9 bases. V lost 5 bases, J lost 1 base, and 7 bases stayed unmatched. CDR1 and CDR2 from the germline V gene are SGHRS and YFSETQ. The CDR3 is 17 amino acids. CDR3 in DNA: TGCGCCAGCAGGCCGGGACAGGGAATTTCTGGGGCCAACGTCCTGACTTTC. Protein product: CASRPGQGISGANVLTF.

This clonotype has only one observation. Compared with germline, one end of the junction differs, possibly owing to a read error. V usage is TRBV12-3 or TRBV12-4 and J usage is TRBJ1-2; D is unresolved. This CDR3 contains 14 residues. The CDR3 nucleotides read TGTGCCGGCAGTTTCCCCGGCAGACCCTATGGCTACACCTTC. Protein sequence: CAGSFPGRPYGYTF.

The CDR3 spells CASSYTDRFSYNEQFF. In DNA form, the CDR3 reads TGTGCCAGCAGTTATACCGACAGGTTCTCCTACAATGAGCAGTTCTTC. The chain employs TRBV6-5 and TRBJ2-1, with a possible D match to TRBD1 (6 bases). The CDR3 is made up of 16 amino acids. CDR1 is MNHEY, CDR2 SVGAGI, per germline. Trimming cost V 3 bases and J 0 bases, with 12 bases left between them.

CDR3 in amino acids: CSSLGSLEGNNEQFF. CDR3 bases: TGCAGCTCCCTGGGGTCCCTGGAGGGTAACAATGAGCAGTTCTTC. The V gene is TRBV29-1, the J gene TRBJ2-1; a weak D match, TRBD2 (6 bases). Germline lookup yields CDR1 SQVTM and CDR2 ANQGSEA. Trimming took 8 bases from V and 5 from J, leaving 22 bases between them. There are 15 residues in the CDR3.

This chain uses TRBV5-1 with TRBJ2-3; 9 nucleotides agree with TRBD2. Trimming took 0 bases from V and 2 from J; bases not matched to a gene: 10. This CDR3 is built from 18 residues. The V gene's germline CDR1 is SGHRS and CDR2 YFSETQ. The CDR3 DNA reads as TGCGCCAGCAGCTTGGGACTAGCGGCCGTTCCCCTCACAGATACGCAGTATTTT. It is translated as CASSLGLAAVPLTDTQYF.

V usage is TRBV5-1 and J usage is TRBJ2-3; D is ambiguous. The germline CDR1 and CDR2 sequences are SGHRS and YFSETQ. The CDR3 contains 15 residues. V lost 0 bases and J 4 bases, leaving 12 bases between the germline ends. The CDR3 bases are TGCGCCAGCAGCTTGGACCGGGTGATTGCAGATACGCAGTATTTT. Amino acids: CASSLDRVIADTQYF.

This clonotype has just a few counts. The chain employs TRBV24-1 and TRBJ2-3; possibly TRBD2 for D (6 bases). V was trimmed by 5 bases and J by 2 bases, leaving 10 bases between them. CDR3 size: 14 residues. Germline CDR1 reads KGHDR; CDR2 reads SFDVKD. The CDR3 DNA sequence: TGTGCCACCAGTGCCCCACTAGCCACAGATACGCAGTATTTT. It yields the protein CATSAPLATDTQYF.

The gene calls are TRBV4-1 and TRBJ2-1, with TRBD2 matching 8 bases. V was clipped by 0 bases and J by 3 bases; unmatched bases: 4. The CDR3 is 16 amino acids. CDR1 MGHRA and CDR2 YSYEKL come from the germline V gene. The CDR3 loop is CASSQDALAGYNEQFF. CDR3 coding DNA: TGCGCCAGCAGCCAAGATGCCCTAGCGGGCTACAATGAGCAGTTCTTC.

The chain combines TRBV20-1 with TRBJ2-3; 10 bases agree with TRBD2. The CDR3 loop spans 15 amino acids. Germline V gene sequence: CDR1 DFQATT, CDR2 SNEGSKA (reference sequence). After removal of 0 bases from V and 5 bases from J, the junction contained 5 bases not matched to a gene. CDR3: CSAREVAGGLDTQYF. CDR3 in DNA: TGCAGTGCTAGAGAGGTAGCGGGAGGTTTAGATACGCAGTATTTT.

This chain uses TRBV7-2 with TRBJ1-1, with D unclear. With 5 bases removed from V and 1 base from J, the gap between germline ends came to 8 bases. The CDR3 runs 13 residues. The V gene's germline CDR1 is SGHTA and CDR2 FQGNSA. The DNA of the CDR3 is TGTGCCAGCAGCCACCCGAGGAACACTGAAGCTTTCTTT. Protein: CASSHPRNTEAFF.

On this clonotype itself: A junction end diverges from the germline sequence, so it may reflect a read error. The chain combines TRBV18 with TRBJ2-1, with 7 nucleotides matching TRBD2. Germline V gene data show CDR1 as KGHSH and CDR2 as LQKENI. The CDR3 spans 15 residues. CDR3 protein: CTSSPSSGDYNEQFF. The CDR3 coding sequence is TGTACCAGCTCACCATCGAGCGGGGATTACAATGAGCAGTTCTTC.

This clonotype occurred many times. J is TRBJ2-1 and V is TRBV6-4; TRBD1 matches at 10 bases. The CDR3 has 14 amino acids. V shed 2 bases and J 7 bases; nucleotides not matched to a gene: 2. Germline V gene data show CDR1 as MRHNA and CDR2 as SNTAGT. CDR3 amino acids: CASSDGTGENEQFF. DNA for the CDR3: TGTGCCAGCAGTGACGGGACAGGGGAAAATGAGCAGTTCTTC.